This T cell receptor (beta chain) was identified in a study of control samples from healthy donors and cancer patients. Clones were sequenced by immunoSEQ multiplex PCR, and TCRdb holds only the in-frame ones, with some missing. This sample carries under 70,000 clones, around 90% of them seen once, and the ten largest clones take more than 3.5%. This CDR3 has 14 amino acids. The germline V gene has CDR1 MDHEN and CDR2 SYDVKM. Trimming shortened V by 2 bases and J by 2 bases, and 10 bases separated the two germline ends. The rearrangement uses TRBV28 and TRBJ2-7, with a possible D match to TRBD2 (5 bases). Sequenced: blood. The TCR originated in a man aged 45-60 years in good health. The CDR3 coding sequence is TGTGCCAGCAGTTTACAACGGGGAACCTACGAGCAGTACTTC. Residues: CASSLQRGTYEQYF. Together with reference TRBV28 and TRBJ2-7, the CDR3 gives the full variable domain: DVKVTQSSRYLVKRTGEKVFLECVQDMDHENMFWYRQDPGLGLRLIYFSYDVKMKEKGDIPEGYSVSREKKERFSLILESASTNQTSMYLCASSLQRGTYEQYFGPGTRLTVT.